This T cell receptor (beta chain) derives from a study of response to subunit inactivated influenza vaccine. General observations from the study: Each seasonal influenza vaccination, the authors suggested, recruits few new T cells.

As regards this clonotype: The antigen is not known.

TCRdb passed the RT-PCR reads through MiXCR, listing each CDR3 protein once. The repertoire holds some 640,000 distinct CDR3 sequences, around 13% seen once, with around 6.5% in the top ten. Germline CDR1 is SGHVS and CDR2 is FNYEAQ. V dropped 5 bases and J dropped 2 bases, with 10 bases sitting between them. The CDR3 extends over 13 amino acids. The sequence was collected from a man aged 50 to 60 who received an inactivated influenza vaccine. The gene calls are TRBV7-6 and TRBJ2-7; D remains ambiguous. The sample was PBMCs from blood, taken roughly 15 days before vaccination. The CDR3 region is CASSPLRAYEQYF. The CDR3 DNA follows: TGTGCCAGCAGCCCCCTAAGGGCCTACGAGCAGTACTTC.